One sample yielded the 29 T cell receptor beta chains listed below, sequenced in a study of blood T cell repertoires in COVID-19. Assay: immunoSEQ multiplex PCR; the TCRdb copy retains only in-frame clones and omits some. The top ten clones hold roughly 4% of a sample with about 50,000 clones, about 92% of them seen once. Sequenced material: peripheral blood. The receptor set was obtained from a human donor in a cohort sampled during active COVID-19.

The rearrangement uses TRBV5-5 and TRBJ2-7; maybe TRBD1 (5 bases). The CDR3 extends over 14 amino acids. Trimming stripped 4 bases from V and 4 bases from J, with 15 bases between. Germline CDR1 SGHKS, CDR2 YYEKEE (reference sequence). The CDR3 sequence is CASSPLQGRYEQYV. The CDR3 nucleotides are TGTGCCAGCAGCCCGCTGCAGGGTAGATACGAGCAGTACGTC.

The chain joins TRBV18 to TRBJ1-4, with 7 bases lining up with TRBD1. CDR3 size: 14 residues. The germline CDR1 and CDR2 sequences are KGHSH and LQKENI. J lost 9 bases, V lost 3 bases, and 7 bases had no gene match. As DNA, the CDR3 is TGTGCCAGCTCACCCGGGACAGAGGTTCAAAAACTGTTTTTT. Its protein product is CASSPGTEVQKLFF.

The CDR3 loop is CASSGGTSGRGNEQFF. The CDR3 DNA is TGTGCCAGCAGCGGGGGGACTAGCGGGAGAGGCAATGAGCAGTTCTTC. The chain is built from TRBV9 and TRBJ2-1; TRBD2 agrees at 14 bases. V was pared by 3 bases and J by 6 bases, with 5 bases of the junction left unmatched. The CDR3 has 16 residues. Per germline, CDR1 SGDLS and CDR2 YYNGEE.

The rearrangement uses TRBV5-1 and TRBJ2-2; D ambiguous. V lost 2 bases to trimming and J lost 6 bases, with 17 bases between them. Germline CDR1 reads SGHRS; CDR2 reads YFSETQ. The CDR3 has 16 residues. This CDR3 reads CASSFEPYQSSGELFF. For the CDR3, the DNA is TGCGCCAGCAGCTTTGAGCCCTACCAATCATCCGGGGAGCTGTTTTTT.

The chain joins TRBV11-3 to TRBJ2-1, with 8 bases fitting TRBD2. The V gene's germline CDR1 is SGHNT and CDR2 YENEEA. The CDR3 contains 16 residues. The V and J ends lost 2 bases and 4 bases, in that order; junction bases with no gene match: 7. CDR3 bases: TGTGCCAGCAGCTTAATAAGCGGGAGTCATTACAATGAGCAGTTCTTC. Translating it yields CASSLISGSHYNEQFF.

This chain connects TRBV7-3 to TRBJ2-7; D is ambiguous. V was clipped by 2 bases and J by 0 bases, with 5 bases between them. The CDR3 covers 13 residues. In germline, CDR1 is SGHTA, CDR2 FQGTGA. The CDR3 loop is CASSLPSSYEQYV. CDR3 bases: TGTGCCAGCAGCTTACCCAGCTCCTACGAGCAGTACGTC.

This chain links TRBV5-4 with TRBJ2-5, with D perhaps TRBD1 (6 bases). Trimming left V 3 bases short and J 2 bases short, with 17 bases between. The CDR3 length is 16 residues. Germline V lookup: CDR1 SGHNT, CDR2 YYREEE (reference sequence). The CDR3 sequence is CASSSPSWTDQETQYF. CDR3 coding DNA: TGTGCCAGCAGCTCCCCGTCCTGGACAGATCAAGAGACCCAGTACTTC.

CDR3 residues: CASSPPGLVSSYEQYF. The CDR3 DNA reads as TGTGCCAGCTCACCACCGGGACTAGTGAGCTCCTACGAGCAGTACTTC. The V and J genes are TRBV18 and TRBJ2-7; TRBD2 aligns across 8 bases. The CDR3 sequence is 16 residues long. V shed 0 bases and J 0 bases; nucleotides not matched to a gene: 4. Germline values: CDR1 KGHSH, CDR2 LQKENI.

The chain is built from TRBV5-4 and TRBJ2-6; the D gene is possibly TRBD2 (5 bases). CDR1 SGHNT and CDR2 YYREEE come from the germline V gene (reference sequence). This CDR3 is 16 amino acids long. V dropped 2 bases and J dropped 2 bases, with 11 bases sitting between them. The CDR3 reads CASSFGDLAGANVLTF. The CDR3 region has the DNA TGTGCCAGCAGCTTCGGGGATTTGGCTGGGGCCAACGTCCTGACTTTC.

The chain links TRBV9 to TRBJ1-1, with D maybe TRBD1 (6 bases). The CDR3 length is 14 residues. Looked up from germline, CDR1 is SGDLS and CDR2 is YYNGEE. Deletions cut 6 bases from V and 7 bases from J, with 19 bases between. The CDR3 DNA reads TGTGCCAGCAACCCCTCGACAGGTCTGGGTGAAGCTTTCTTT. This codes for CASNPSTGLGEAFF.

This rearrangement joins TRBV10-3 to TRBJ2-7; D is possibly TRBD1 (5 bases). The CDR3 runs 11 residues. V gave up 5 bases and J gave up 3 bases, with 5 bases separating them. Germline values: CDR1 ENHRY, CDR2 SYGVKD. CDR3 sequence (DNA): TGTGCCATCAGTCAGGGCTACGAGCAGTACTTC. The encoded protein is CAISQGYEQYF.

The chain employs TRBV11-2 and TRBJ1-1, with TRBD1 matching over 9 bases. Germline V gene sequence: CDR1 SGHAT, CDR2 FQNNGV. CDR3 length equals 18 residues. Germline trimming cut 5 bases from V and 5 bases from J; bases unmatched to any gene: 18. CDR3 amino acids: CASSPNLGQGSLGTEAFF. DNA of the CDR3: TGTGCCAGCAGCCCAAATTTGGGACAGGGATCCCTGGGGACTGAAGCTTTCTTT. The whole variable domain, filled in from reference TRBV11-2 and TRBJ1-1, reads EAGVAQSPRYKIIEKRQSVAFWCNPISGHATLYWYQQILGQGPKLLIQFQNNGVVDDSQLPKDRFSAERLKGVDSTLKIQPAKLEDSAVYLCASSPNLGQGSLGTEAFFGQGTRLTVV.

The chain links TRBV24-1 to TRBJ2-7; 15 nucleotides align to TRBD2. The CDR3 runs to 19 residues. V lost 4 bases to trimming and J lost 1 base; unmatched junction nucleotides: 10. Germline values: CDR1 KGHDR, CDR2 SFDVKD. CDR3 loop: CATSDPKRTSGRGSYEQYV. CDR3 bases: TGTGCCACCAGTGACCCCAAGAGGACTAGCGGGAGGGGTTCCTACGAGCAGTACGTC.

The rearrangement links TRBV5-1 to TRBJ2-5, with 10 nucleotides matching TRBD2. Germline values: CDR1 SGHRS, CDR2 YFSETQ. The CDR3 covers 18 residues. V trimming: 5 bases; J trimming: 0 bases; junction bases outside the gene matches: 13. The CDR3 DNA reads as TGCGCCAGCAGGGCGGGGGCTAGCGGGAGTCAACACCAAGAGACCCAGTACTTC. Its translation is CASRAGASGSQHQETQYF.

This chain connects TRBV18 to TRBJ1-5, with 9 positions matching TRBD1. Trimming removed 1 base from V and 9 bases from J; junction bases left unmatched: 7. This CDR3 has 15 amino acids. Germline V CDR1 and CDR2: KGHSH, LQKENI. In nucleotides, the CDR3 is TGTGCCAGCTCACCACGACAGGGGGGGGATCGGCCCCAGCATTTT. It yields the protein CASSPRQGGDRPQHF.

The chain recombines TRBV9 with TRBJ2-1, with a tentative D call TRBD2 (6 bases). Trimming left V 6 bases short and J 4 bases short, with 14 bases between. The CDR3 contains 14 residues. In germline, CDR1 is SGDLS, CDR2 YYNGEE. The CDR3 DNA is TGTGCCAGCAATGCGCGCGGAGGGTACAATGAGCAGTTCTTC. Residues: CASNARGGYNEQFF.

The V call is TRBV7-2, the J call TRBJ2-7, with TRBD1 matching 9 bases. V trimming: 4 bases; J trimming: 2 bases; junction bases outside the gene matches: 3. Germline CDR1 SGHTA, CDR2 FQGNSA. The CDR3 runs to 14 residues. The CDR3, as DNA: TGTGCCAGCAGCTCGGACAGGGGCCCCTACGAGCAGTACGTC. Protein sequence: CASSSDRGPYEQYV.

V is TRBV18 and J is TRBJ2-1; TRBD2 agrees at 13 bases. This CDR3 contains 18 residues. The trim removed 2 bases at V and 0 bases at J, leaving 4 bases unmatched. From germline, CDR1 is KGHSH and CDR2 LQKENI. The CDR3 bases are TGTGCCAGCTCACCAAGGGGACTAGCGGGAAGCTCCTACAATGAGCAGTTCTTC. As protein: CASSPRGLAGSSYNEQFF.

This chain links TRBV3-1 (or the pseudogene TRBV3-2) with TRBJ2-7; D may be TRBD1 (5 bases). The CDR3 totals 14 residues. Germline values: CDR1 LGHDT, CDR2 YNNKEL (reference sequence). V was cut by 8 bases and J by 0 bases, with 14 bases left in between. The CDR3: CASRKGYPSYEQYF. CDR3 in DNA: TGTGCCAGCCGCAAGGGGTACCCCTCCTACGAGCAGTACTTC.

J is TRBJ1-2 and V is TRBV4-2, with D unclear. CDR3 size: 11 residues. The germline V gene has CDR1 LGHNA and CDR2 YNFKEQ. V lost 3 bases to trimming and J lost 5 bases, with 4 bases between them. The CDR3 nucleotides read TGTGCCAGCAGCCAGCGGTATGGCTACACCTTC. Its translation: CASSQRYGYTF.

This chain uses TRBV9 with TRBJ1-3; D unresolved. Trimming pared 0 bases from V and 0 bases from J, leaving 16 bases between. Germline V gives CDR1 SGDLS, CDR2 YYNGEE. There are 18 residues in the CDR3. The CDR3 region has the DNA TGTGCCAGCAGCGTAGGACTGGGAGAGGGAAGCTCTGGAAACACCATATATTTT. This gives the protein CASSVGLGEGSSGNTIYF.

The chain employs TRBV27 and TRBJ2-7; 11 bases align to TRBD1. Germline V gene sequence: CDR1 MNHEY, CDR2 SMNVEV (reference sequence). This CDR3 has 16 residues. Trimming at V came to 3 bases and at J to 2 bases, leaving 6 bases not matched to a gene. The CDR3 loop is CASSFTGTGGPYEQYF. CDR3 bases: TGTGCCAGCAGTTTTACCGGGACAGGGGGGCCCTACGAGCAGTACTTC.

CDR3 amino acids: CASSYGDRAYEQYF. For the CDR3, the DNA is TGTGCCAGCAGTTACGGGGACAGGGCCTACGAGCAGTACTTC. This rearrangement joins TRBV6-5 to TRBJ2-7, with 9 bases aligning to TRBD1. Germline-derived CDR1 and CDR2 are MNHEY and SVGAGI. J was trimmed by 2 bases and V by 2 bases; bases with no gene match: 1. The length of the CDR3 is 14 residues.

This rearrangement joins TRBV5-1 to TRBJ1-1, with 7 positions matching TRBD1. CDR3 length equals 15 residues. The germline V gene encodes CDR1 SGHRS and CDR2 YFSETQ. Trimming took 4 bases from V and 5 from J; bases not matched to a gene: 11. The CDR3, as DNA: TGCGCCAGCAGCCCCCGGACAGGCCGTTCGACTGAAGCTTTCTTT. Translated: CASSPRTGRSTEAFF.

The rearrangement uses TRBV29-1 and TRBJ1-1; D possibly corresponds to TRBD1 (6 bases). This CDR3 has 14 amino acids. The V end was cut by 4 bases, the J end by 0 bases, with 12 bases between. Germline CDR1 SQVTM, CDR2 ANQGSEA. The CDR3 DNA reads TGCAGCGTTGTAAGCGGACAGATGAACACTGAAGCTTTCTTT. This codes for CSVVSGQMNTEAFF.

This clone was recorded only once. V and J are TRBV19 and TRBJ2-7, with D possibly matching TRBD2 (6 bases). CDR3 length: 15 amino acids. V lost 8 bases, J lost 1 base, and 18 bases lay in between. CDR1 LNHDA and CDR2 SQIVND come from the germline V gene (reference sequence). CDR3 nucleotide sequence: TGTGCCAGTTCCCCGGGGCTAGCGAGATCCTACGAGCAGTACTTC. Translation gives CASSPGLARSYEQYF.

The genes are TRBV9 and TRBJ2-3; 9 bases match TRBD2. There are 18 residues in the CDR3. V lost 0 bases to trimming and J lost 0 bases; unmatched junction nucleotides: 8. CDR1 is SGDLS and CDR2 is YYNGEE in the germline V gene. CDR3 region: CASSVAPRTSGSTDTQYF. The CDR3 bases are TGTGCCAGCAGCGTAGCCCCCCGAACTAGCGGGAGCACAGATACGCAGTATTTT.

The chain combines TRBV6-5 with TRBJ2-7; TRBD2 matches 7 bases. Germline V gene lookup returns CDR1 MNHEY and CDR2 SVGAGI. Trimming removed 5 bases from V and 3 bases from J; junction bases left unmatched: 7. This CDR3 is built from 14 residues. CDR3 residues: CASSPRGGVYEQYV. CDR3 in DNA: TGTGCCAGCAGTCCGCGGGGAGGGGTCTACGAGCAGTACGTC.

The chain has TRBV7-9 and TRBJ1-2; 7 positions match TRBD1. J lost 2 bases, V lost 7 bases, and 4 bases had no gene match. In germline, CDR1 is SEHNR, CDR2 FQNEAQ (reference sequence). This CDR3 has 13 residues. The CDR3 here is CASNMDRNYGYTF. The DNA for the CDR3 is TGTGCCAGCAATATGGACAGGAACTATGGCTACACCTTC.